The clone carrying this T cell receptor beta chain has just a few counts. Its specificity is not known. CDR3 length equals 13 residues. The germline V gene has CDR1 DFQATT and CDR2 SNEGSKA (reference sequence). Unmatched junction bases numbered 2, after V lost 3 bases and J lost 2 bases. The source of the sample is a study of identical twins. Broader study findings: Weaker excess twin sharing was seen among beta out-of-frame sequences. There was more out-of-frame TCR alpha sharing in monozygotic twins than models estimated.

TCRdb reprocessed the 5' RACE reads with MiXCR, giving one entry per CDR3 protein. The sample comprises hundreds of thousands of distinct CDR3 sequences, less than 25% of which are singletons, and around 4.4% rests with the top ten. These same data were also listed under a study on T cells expressing NK-cell markers. That paper adds: Sorted CD3+CD56+NKG2C+, CD3+CD56+NKG2C- and CD3+CD56-NKG2C+ T cells supplied TCR beta repertoires. 1.0-7.0% of CD8+ T cells in over five donors belonged to dominant NKG2C+ clonotypes.

The clonotype originates from a woman under 30 in good health. The sequenced sample consisted of PBMCs. The chain links TRBV20-1 to TRBJ2-5, with 8 bases matching TRBD2. The CDR3 loop reads CSASTGGQETQYF. The CDR3, as DNA: TGCAGTGCTAGCACGGGGGGGCAAGAGACCCAGTACTTC.